Below are 28 T cell receptor beta chains sequenced from a single sample in a study of shared clonotypes between healthy human individuals. Sequencing used immunoSEQ multiplex PCR; TCRdb keeps in-frame clones, though not all of them. Of about 2.3 million clones listed, 85% to 95% are singletons. Sequencing was carried out using naive CD4+ T cells from PBMCs. As to subset: CD45RA+ positively selected. The receptors were gathered from a man aged 18-30 years in good health. Some clones in this sample may be carry-over from other donors' samples.

This clone was recorded only once. CDR3 in amino acids: CASSPRPRGQGANEQYF. The CDR3 coding sequence is TGTGCCAGCTCACCACGCCCTCGAGGACAGGGGGCCAACGAGCAGTACTTC. The rearrangement links TRBV18 to TRBJ2-7, with 11 bases identical to TRBD1. The germline V gene encodes CDR1 KGHSH and CDR2 LQKENI. The V gene end was trimmed by 1 base and the J gene end by 5 bases; junction bases not matched to a gene: 10. There are 17 residues in the CDR3.

V is TRBV7-8 and J is TRBJ2-7, with TRBD2 identical over 9 bases. V was clipped by 3 bases and J by 7 bases; unmatched bases: 10. CDR3 size: 15 residues. CDR1 is SGHVS, CDR2 FQNEAQ, per germline. CDR3: CASSFRESGRQEQYF. Here the CDR3 DNA reads TGTGCCAGCAGCTTCAGGGAAAGCGGGAGGCAGGAGCAGTACTTC.

This clone was seen just once. The chain has TRBV28 and TRBJ2-7, with 10 positions matching TRBD1. CDR3 size: 19 residues. J was trimmed by 3 bases and V by 6 bases; bases with no gene match: 20. CDR1 MDHEN and CDR2 SYDVKM come from the germline V gene. This chain's CDR3 is CASSPSGDRGYGRRYEQYF. In DNA form, the CDR3 reads TGTGCCAGCAGCCCCTCCGGGGACAGGGGTTACGGGAGACGCTACGAGCAGTACTTC. The full variable domain, rest sourced from reference TRBV28 and TRBJ2-7, is DVKVTQSSRYLVKRTGEKVFLECVQDMDHENMFWYRQDPGLGLRLIYFSYDVKMKEKGDIPEGYSVSREKKERFSLILESASTNQTSMYLCASSPSGDRGYGRRYEQYFGPGTRLTVT.

This clone appeared a single time. J is TRBJ1-5 and V is TRBV27, with 7 bases identical to TRBD1. V was clipped by 6 bases and J by 2 bases; unmatched bases: 7. The V gene's germline CDR1 is MNHEY and CDR2 SMNVEV (reference sequence). CDR3 size: 15 residues. CDR3 nucleotide sequence: TGTGCCAGCAGCCGCGACAGGGATGGCAATCAGCCCCAGCATTTT. It yields the protein CASSRDRDGNQPQHF.

The chain joins TRBV29-1 to TRBJ1-2, with D maybe TRBD1 (6 bases). Per germline, CDR1 SQVTM and CDR2 ANQGSEA. The CDR3 consists of 13 residues. The CDR3 bases are TGCACCACTTCGGGGGGCGATTTTAATGGCTACACCTTC. Translated: CTTSGGDFNGYTF. The full variable domain, with the rest looked up from reference TRBV29-1 and TRBJ1-2, is SAVISQKPSRDICQRGTSLTIQCQVDSQVTMMFWYRQQPGQSLTLIATANQGSEATYESGFVIDKFPISRPNLTFSTLTVSNMSPEDSSIYLCTTSGGDFNGYTFGSGTRLTVV.

The genes are TRBV27 and TRBJ1-1, with TRBD1 matching over 9 bases. The CDR3 extends over 14 amino acids. V dropped 5 bases and J dropped 5; count of bases not matched to a gene: 6. Germline CDR1 reads MNHEY; CDR2 reads SMNVEV (reference sequence). CDR3: CASSPGTGRTEAFF. The CDR3 nucleotides read TGTGCCAGCAGTCCCGGGACAGGGAGGACTGAAGCTTTCTTT.

The chain couples TRBV11-3 to TRBJ2-4; maybe TRBD2 (6 bases). The CDR3 runs to 16 residues. V was pared by 2 bases and J by 5 bases, with 16 bases between. Germline loops: CDR1 SGHNT, CDR2 YENEEA. CDR3 coding DNA: TGTGCCAGCAGCTTAAGCGCCTGGGGGGAACAAAACATTCAGTACTTC. Its protein is CASSLSAWGEQNIQYF. The full variable domain, rest sourced from reference TRBV11-3 and TRBJ2-4, is EAGVVQSPRYKIIEKKQPVAFWCNPISGHNTLYWYLQNLGQGPELLIRYENEEAVDDSQLPKDRFSAERLKGVDSTLKIQPAELGDSAVYLCASSLSAWGEQNIQYFGAGTRLSVL.

The J gene is TRBJ1-2, the V gene TRBV10-1; D gene ambiguous. Trimming removed 2 bases at V and 4 bases at J, with 11 bases between. Germline values: CDR1 WNHNN, CDR2 SYGVQD (reference sequence). CDR3 size: 14 residues. CDR3 coding DNA: TGCGCCAGCAGTGAGGAACGGACCCTCTATGGCTACACCTTC. This codes for CASSEERTLYGYTF.

V gene TRBV5-1 combines with J gene TRBJ2-3, with 12 bases lining up with TRBD2. The germline gives CDR1 SGHRS, CDR2 YFSETQ. The CDR3 spans 15 residues. Trimming took 3 bases from V and 4 from J; bases not matched to a gene: 3. CDR3 amino acids: CASSSSSGRADTQYF. The CDR3 coding sequence is TGCGCCAGCAGCTCGTCTAGCGGGAGGGCAGATACGCAGTATTTT.

The V call is TRBV9, the J call TRBJ2-7, with D possibly matching TRBD2 (6 bases). The germline gives CDR1 SGDLS, CDR2 YYNGEE. Trimming left V 4 bases short and J 3 bases short, with 20 bases between. The CDR3 has 16 amino acids. The CDR3 reads CASSPHGGLWSYEQYF. The CDR3 DNA reads TGTGCCAGCAGCCCACATGGGGGGTTATGGAGCTACGAGCAGTACTTC.

The V and J genes are TRBV7-9 and TRBJ2-7; tentatively, D is TRBD1 or TRBD2 (5 bases each). The CDR3 has 16 residues. V was trimmed by 2 bases and J by 6 bases, leaving 20 bases between them. CDR1 and CDR2 from the germline V gene are SEHNR and FQNEAQ (reference sequence). CDR3 DNA sequence: TGTGCCAGCAGCTTAAACTCGGCGGCGGATGGGGGCGAGCAGTACTTC. It specifies CASSLNSAADGGEQYF.

This sequence joins TRBV29-1 and TRBJ1-2, with 8 positions matching TRBD1. The CDR3 length is 14 residues. Germline values: CDR1 SQVTM, CDR2 ANQGSEA. Trimming at V came to 5 bases and at J to 2 bases, leaving 7 bases not matched to a gene. The CDR3 sequence is CSVTSTGVNYGYTF. CDR3 DNA sequence: TGCAGCGTTACCTCGACAGGGGTGAACTATGGCTACACCTTC. Together with reference TRBV29-1 and TRBJ1-2, the CDR3 gives the full variable domain: SAVISQKPSRDICQRGTSLTIQCQVDSQVTMMFWYRQQPGQSLTLIATANQGSEATYESGFVIDKFPISRPNLTFSTLTVSNMSPEDSSIYLCSVTSTGVNYGYTFGSGTRLTVV.

The chain joins TRBV19 to TRBJ2-7, with 7 bases aligning to TRBD2. Trimming took 3 bases from V and 2 from J; bases not matched to a gene: 7. From germline, CDR1 is LNHDA and CDR2 SQIVND (reference sequence). The CDR3 spans 15 residues. The CDR3 here is CASSIRGSGPYEQYF. CDR3 coding DNA: TGTGCCAGTAGTATCCGCGGGAGTGGCCCCTACGAGCAGTACTTC.

This chain joins TRBV4-1 and TRBJ1-3; 9 bases are shared with TRBD1. J was trimmed by 4 bases and V by 1 base; bases with no gene match: 8. Germline V lookup: CDR1 MGHRA, CDR2 YSYEKL. The CDR3 has 17 amino acids. Here the CDR3 DNA reads TGCGCCAGCAGCCAAGTGGGACAGGGCGGCAGGGGAAACACCATATATTTT. This translates into CASSQVGQGGRGNTIYF.

In its sample, this clone was seen once. Other DNA sequences in the sample encode the same CDR3. The V and J genes are TRBV18 and TRBJ1-5, with a possible D match to TRBD1 (5 bases). This CDR3 has 12 residues. Germline V CDR1 and CDR2: KGHSH, LQKENI. The V and J ends lost 1 base and 7 bases respectively, with 5 bases between them. The CDR3 region is CASSPRDQPQHF. The CDR3 coding sequence is TGTGCCAGCTCACCACGGGACCAGCCCCAGCATTTT.

This chain joins TRBV6-5 and TRBJ2-1; D is ambiguous. V was shortened by 6 bases and J by 4 bases, with 16 bases between the two germline ends. The germline V gene encodes CDR1 MNHEY and CDR2 SVGAGI. There are 15 residues in the CDR3. The CDR3 DNA reads TGTGCCAGCAGCTCTACCCAGGTGGCTTACAATGAGCAGTTCTTC. Protein product: CASSSTQVAYNEQFF.

This chain uses TRBV15 with TRBJ1-1; D not resolved. V lost 3 bases to trimming and J lost 5 bases, with 16 bases between them. This CDR3 spans 15 amino acids. Germline V gives CDR1 LNHNV, CDR2 YYDKDF (reference sequence). CDR3 nucleotide sequence: TGTGCCACCAGCAGGGCGGGAGTGACGAGGACTGAAGCTTTCTTT. Residues: CATSRAGVTRTEAFF.

This clone was counted once. CDR3 nucleotide sequence: TGTGCCAGCAGCCAGGGGGGGCGGTACAATGAGCAGTTCTTC. This sequence encodes CASSQGGRYNEQFF. This chain uses TRBV4-2 with TRBJ2-1; weak D call: TRBD2 (7 bases). The CDR3 consists of 14 residues. Trimming stripped 3 bases from V and 4 bases from J, with 10 bases between. The germline V gene has CDR1 LGHNA and CDR2 YNFKEQ.

Here the CDR3 reads CASSLSRLEAFF. In nucleotides, the CDR3 is TGTGCCAGCAGCTTATCGCGGCTCGAAGCTTTCTTT. The chain recombines TRBV7-9 with TRBJ1-1; no reliable D call. In germline, CDR1 is SEHNR, CDR2 FQNEAQ (reference sequence). This CDR3 is built from 12 residues. V gave up 2 bases and J gave up 8 bases, with 9 bases separating them.

The chain has TRBV9 and TRBJ2-1; 8 bases map to TRBD1. This CDR3 comprises 15 residues. V lost 3 bases to trimming and J lost 5 bases; unmatched junction nucleotides: 7. CDR1 is SGDLS, CDR2 YYNGEE, per germline. Written as DNA, the CDR3 is TGTGCCAGCAGCGCGGACAGGGTGCCCCACAATGAGCAGTTCTTC. This gives the protein CASSADRVPHNEQFF.

The chain has TRBV4-1 and TRBJ2-2; the D gene could be TRBD1 or TRBD2 (5 bases each). The CDR3 totals 16 residues. Trimming took 1 base from V and 1 from J, leaving 10 bases between them. The germline V gene encodes CDR1 MGHRA and CDR2 YSYEKL. In DNA, the CDR3 is TGCGCCAGCAGCCAAGTGGGACGCTTGAACACCGGGGAGCTGTTTTTT. Its translation is CASSQVGRLNTGELFF.

The chain recombines TRBV7-6 with TRBJ2-2, with 13 positions matching TRBD2. V lost 4 bases and J lost 2; bases outside the gene matches: 7. CDR1 SGHVS and CDR2 FNYEAQ come from the germline V gene. This CDR3 comprises 18 residues. DNA for the CDR3: TGTGCCAGCAGCTCACCGGGACTAGCGGGGACTAACACCGGGGAGCTGTTTTTT. This codes for CASSSPGLAGTNTGELFF.

V usage is TRBV28 and J usage is TRBJ1-2, with no clear D. The CDR3 runs to 14 residues. The ends were cut back, 2 bases at V and 8 bases at J, with 15 bases in the middle. CDR1 is MDHEN and CDR2 is SYDVKM in the germline V gene. The CDR3 protein is CASSLIRVSWGYTF. In DNA form, the CDR3 reads TGTGCCAGCAGTTTAATCCGGGTCTCTTGGGGCTACACCTTC.

The chain is built from TRBV7-3 and TRBJ2-1, with D unresolved. The germline V gene has CDR1 SGHTA and CDR2 FQGTGA. This CDR3 is built from 14 residues. Trimming stripped 1 base from V and 5 bases from J, with 9 bases between. The CDR3 nucleotides read TGTGCCAGCAGCTTAAGACTGGACCACAATGAGCAGTTCTTC. Protein sequence: CASSLRLDHNEQFF.

This rearrangement joins TRBV5-1 to TRBJ2-1, with a tentative D call TRBD1 (6 bases). This CDR3 is built from 15 residues. CDR1 is SGHRS, CDR2 YFSETQ, per germline. With 2 bases removed from V and 4 bases from J, the gap between germline ends came to 13 bases. The CDR3 DNA reads TGCGCCAGCAGCTTATCTGGAGGACAGTACAATGAGCAGTTCTTC. It specifies CASSLSGGQYNEQFF.

The chain uses TRBV11-1 and TRBJ2-5; no definite D call. The V gene lost 5 bases and the J gene lost 5 bases, with 9 bases spanning the gap. Germline V gene sequence: CDR1 SGHAT, CDR2 FQDESV (reference sequence). The CDR3 is 12 amino acids. The chain's CDR3 is CASSRSSETQYF. DNA for the CDR3: TGTGCCAGCAGCAGGAGTTCTGAGACCCAGTACTTC.

The chain links TRBV5-8 to TRBJ2-1, with TRBD1 matching 10 bases. The CDR3 spans 15 residues. Germline trimming cut 0 bases from V and 7 bases from J; bases unmatched to any gene: 4. Germline loops: CDR1 SGHTS, CDR2 YDEGEE. CDR3 region: CASSLVTGGRNEQFF. CDR3 coding DNA: TGTGCCAGCAGCTTGGTGACAGGGGGCCGGAATGAGCAGTTCTTC.

V usage is TRBV11-3 and J usage is TRBJ2-1; no clear D. CDR3 length: 11 residues. Between the trimmed V and J ends, which lost 6 bases and 9 bases, there was a span of 9 bases. The germline CDR1 and CDR2 sequences are SGHNT and YENEEA. The CDR3: CASRGSGEQFF. The CDR3 nucleotides read TGTGCCAGCAGGGGTTCCGGTGAGCAGTTCTTC.